The T cell receptor (beta chain) under discussion was sequenced for a study of radiotherapy plus CTLA-4 blockade in lung cancer. With respect to this clone: Its antigen is still unknown.

Overall study findings and caveats: After treatment with radiotherapy plus ipilimumab, TCR clones that came from the tumor expanded in blood.

Method: immunoSEQ multiplex PCR; TCRdb's copy keeps in-frame clones and lacks some. This table has approximately 67,000 clones, under 85% appearing once. V lost 3 bases and J lost 6, with 12 bases in between. Germline CDR1 and CDR2: MNHEY and SMNVEV (reference sequence). The CDR3 length is 13 residues. Sequences were derived from peripheral blood, sampled from a patient treated with radiotherapy plus ipilimumab. This receptor was taken from a human donor with non-small cell lung cancer who had a partial response to radiotherapy plus ipilimumab. The chain couples TRBV27 to TRBJ2-7, with a weak D call TRBD1 (5 bases). This CDR3 reads CASSFIVRGEQYF. CDR3 sequence (DNA): TGTGCCAGCAGTTTTATTGTTAGGGGCGAGCAGTACTTC.